The TCR beta chain described here comes from a study of identical twins. The CDR3 is made up of 10 amino acids. V was shortened by 7 bases and J by 8 bases, with 8 bases between the two germline ends. Concerning this clonotype itself: What it binds is not known.

General study findings and limits: Cord blood's abundant beta clonotypes had fewer insertions, unlike memory repertoires.

Unique molecular identifiers were present on the cDNA, which also gained a universal primer site by template switching. In TCRdb, the 5' RACE reads were re-called with MiXCR into one record per CDR3 protein. This table has fewer than 900,000 distinct CDR3 sequences, around a sixth appearing once. These data were likewise used in another study, on T cells expressing NK-cell markers. That report notes: In several donors, dominant clonotypes made up roughly 28.3-65% of CD3+CD56-NKG2C+ cells. Uncertainty persisted over the HCMV specificity of expanded NKG2C+ T cell clones.

The sample consisted of PBMCs. This chain links TRBV12-3 or TRBV12-4 with TRBJ1-2; maybe TRBD1 (6 bases). This sequence was found in a woman aged 18-35 years in good health. The CDR3 sequence is CASTQGGYTF. The CDR3 coding sequence is TGTGCCAGCACCCAGGGGGGCTACACCTTC.